This T cell receptor (beta chain) was profiled in a study of T cells in Graves' hyperthyroidism and ophthalmopathy (dated by TCRdb to between 2017 and 2020). For the wider study: Peripheral blood was sampled at the time of initial diagnosis, prior to any treatment. An independent validation cohort of 18 to 20 hyperthyroidism patients and about 16 patients who later progressed to ophthalmopathy tested prospective prediction of ophthalmopathy. For training and testing, the 100 or so patients in the discovery cohort were randomly divided in a 7:3 ratio. Once sampling was done, hyperthyroidism patients were given methimazole at a starting dose of 30 mg daily, whereas ophthalmopathy patients were given high-dose intravenous methylprednisolone. The paper reports TCR Vbeta CDR3 sequencing of approximately 140 peripheral blood samples: approximately 41 ophthalmopathy, about 75 hyperthyroidism and around 17 progressor patients. To identify distinguishing TCR V-J signatures, a discovery cohort of 90 to 100 patients was used, comprising 43 with Graves' ophthalmopathy and about 59 with stable Graves' hyperthyroidism. Thyroid tissue and blood T-cell repertoires from roughly 6 Graves' hyperthyroidism patients were also compared in the study. Overall study results and their limits: During validation, the model predicted progression to ophthalmopathy a median of about 6.5 months ahead of onset, with more than 60% sensitivity and 72% to 80% specificity. In cross-validation, a model built on a 13 V-J signature told ophthalmopathy apart from stable hyperthyroidism with about 90% sensitivity and around 83% specificity, and in testing the same model reached 80%/75%. Most expanded thyroid clonotypes (frequency above 0.001) were also detected in blood, suggesting blood repertoires may reflect thyroid immune responses. No statistical method was used to fix the sample size in advance, and group allocation was not hidden from the investigators.

Ophthalmopathy patients had moderately to severely active disease, with a Clinical Activity Score of 3 or more, a NOSPECS grade of 4 or more, and a disease duration of less than 3 months. Patients with uncontrolled infections, other autoimmune diseases, pregnancy or lactation were excluded. Diagnoses relied on clinical symptoms, serum thyroxine and TRAb, thyroid ultrasound and orbital computed tomography. Ficoll-Paque density gradient centrifugation was used to isolate PBMCs from about 9 ml of fresh peripheral blood. Trizol reagent was used to extract total RNA, and RNA quality was then checked on an Agilent 2100 Bioanalyzer. V loses 3 bases of germline sequence and J loses 4 bases, and the interval between the two ends is 7 bases. The CDR3 has 13 amino acids, counting the end cysteine and phenylalanine. The retained sequence is limited to the CDR3, 39 bases, with the frame set at the first base. The germline V gene encodes CDR1 MDHEN and CDR2 SYDVKM.

This clonotype was observed many times. Which antigen it targets is not known. It has no much larger one-base neighbor in the sample; base qualities were not kept. TCR beta CDR3 regions were amplified from RNA transcripts. The first round of RT-PCR for the TCR CDR3 was performed with the HTBI primer set and the Qiagen OneStep RT-PCR kit. Libraries were constructed in a second round of multiplex PCR, after which size selection and purification were performed. Paired-end sequencing of the libraries was performed with 100 bp reads on an Illumina HiSeq2000. The original pipeline was this. SOAPnuke was used to process the raw data, with reads discarded if the reads contained adapters or uncalled bases, had a mean Phred below 15, or lacked an exact constant-primer or identifier match. High-quality paired reads were merged using COPE v1.2.5, and each unique nucleotide sequence was defined as a clonotype. MiTCR v1.1 was used to align the clonotypes against IMGT TRBV, TRBD and TRBJ reference segments. The analysis included only V-J combinations with a frequency above 0.0001, which together covered roughly 99% of the repertoires. A TCS score was defined as the ratio between F50 (clonal expansion) and ExV (chaos), using BLOSUM62-based TCRdist between CDR3 peptides within each V-J. Welch's t-statistics and random forest reduced fewer than 600 V-J features to 13, which were used in a naive Bayes classifier (R e1071). TCRdb took the public reads, trimmed them with fastp at Q25, ran MiXCR for clone calling and kept in-frame beta chains. Every CDR3 protein is listed once, alongside the most common genes and DNA of its rows. The V and J calls, along with clone size, are taken from TCRdb and not from the paper's own processing. The sample yields under 300,000 distinct CDR3 sequences; roughly 22% were counted once. The ten top clones hold 64% of the sample.

Sequenced material: blood. Here the chain combines TRBV28 and TRBJ1-5; too little of a D gene remains to name it. This TCR was recovered from a man between 25 and 39 years old with Graves' ophthalmopathy. The nucleotide sequence reads as follows: TGTGCCAGCAGTTTGGCGGGTAATCAGCCCCAGCATTTT. The resulting protein is CASSLAGNQPQHF.